This TCR beta chain was observed in a study of T cell repertoires in MIS-A myocarditis. Trimming at V came to 3 bases and at J to 1 base, leaving 5 bases not matched to a gene. Germline V gives CDR1 SGDLS, CDR2 YYNGEE. The CDR3 runs to 15 residues. Libraries were prepared by immunoSEQ multiplex PCR; TCRdb keeps only in-frame clonotypes and omits some of them. The data show 10,000 to 13,000 clones, roughly 80% seen once. The V and J genes are TRBV9 and TRBJ1-1, with 8 bases lining up with TRBD1. The sequenced material came from right ventricle heart tissue obtained at autopsy. The receptor was derived from a man aged 18-30 years with fulminant myocarditis from multisystem inflammatory syndrome in adults (MIS-A) after COVID-19. This CDR3 reads CASSASGQGNTEAFF. The CDR3 DNA reads TGTGCCAGCAGCGCGTCCGGACAGGGGAACACTGAAGCTTTCTTT.